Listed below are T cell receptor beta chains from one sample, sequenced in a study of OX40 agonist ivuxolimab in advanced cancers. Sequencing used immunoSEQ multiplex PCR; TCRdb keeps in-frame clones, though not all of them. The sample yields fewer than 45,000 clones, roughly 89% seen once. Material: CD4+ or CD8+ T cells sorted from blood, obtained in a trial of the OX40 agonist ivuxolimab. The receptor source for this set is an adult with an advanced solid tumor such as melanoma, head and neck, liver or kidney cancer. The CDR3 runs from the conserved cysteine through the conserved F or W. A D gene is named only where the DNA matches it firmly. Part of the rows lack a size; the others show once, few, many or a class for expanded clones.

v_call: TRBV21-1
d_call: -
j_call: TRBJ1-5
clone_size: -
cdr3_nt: TGTGCCAGCAGCAAAGAGGGGCAGGGAAGGAGCAATCAGCCCCAGCATTTT
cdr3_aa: CASSKEGQGRSNQPQHF

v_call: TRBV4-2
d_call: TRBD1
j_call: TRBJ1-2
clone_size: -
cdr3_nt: TGTGCCAGCAGCCCCGGGGTAGACAGGGTTTCTGACTATGGCTACACCTTC
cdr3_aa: CASSPGVDRVSDYGYTF

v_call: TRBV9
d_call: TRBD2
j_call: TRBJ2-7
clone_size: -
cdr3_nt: TGTGCCAGCAGCTCGGGACTAGCGCTGTACTACGAGCAGTACTTC
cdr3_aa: CASSSGLALYYEQYF

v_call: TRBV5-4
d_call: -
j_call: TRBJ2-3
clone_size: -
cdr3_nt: TGTGCCAGCAGCCCCAAGTTAGGGGAGTCGGCGCAGTATTTT
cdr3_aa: CASSPKLGESAQYF

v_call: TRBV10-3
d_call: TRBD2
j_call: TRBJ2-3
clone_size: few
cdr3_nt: TGTGCCATCAGTGCCACGATAGCGGGGTTTAGCACAGATACGCAGTATTTT
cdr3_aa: CAISATIAGFSTDTQYF

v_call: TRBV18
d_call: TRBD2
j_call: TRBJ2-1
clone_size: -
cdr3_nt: TGTGCCAGCTCATTCGGGGGGGTATACAATGAGCAGTTCTTC
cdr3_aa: CASSFGGVYNEQFF

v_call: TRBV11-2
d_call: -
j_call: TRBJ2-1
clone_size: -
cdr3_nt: TGTGCCAGCAGCTTAATCCAGACGAACTCCTACAATGAGCAGTTCTTC
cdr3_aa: CASSLIQTNSYNEQFF

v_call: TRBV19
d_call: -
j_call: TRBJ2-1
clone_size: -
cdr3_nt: TGTGCCAGTAGTACCCTCATCTCCTACAATGAGCAGTTCTTC
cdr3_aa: CASSTLISYNEQFF

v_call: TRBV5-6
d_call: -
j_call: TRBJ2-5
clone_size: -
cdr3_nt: TGTGCCAGCAGCGAGCTTATGGGAGAGACCCAGTACTTC
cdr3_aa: CASSELMGETQYF

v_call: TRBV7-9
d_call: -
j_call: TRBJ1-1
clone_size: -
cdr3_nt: TGTGCCAGCAGCTTAGTTGGAGGGGAAGCTTTCTTT
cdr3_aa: CASSLVGGEAFF

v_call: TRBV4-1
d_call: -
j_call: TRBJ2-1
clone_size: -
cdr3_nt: TGCGCCAGCAGCCAAGATCAGGAGCAGTTCTTC
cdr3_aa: CASSQDQEQFF

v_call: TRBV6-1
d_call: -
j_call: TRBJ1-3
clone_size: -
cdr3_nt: TGTGCCAGCAGCCAAACTGGAAACACCATATATTTT
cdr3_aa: CASSQTGNTIYF

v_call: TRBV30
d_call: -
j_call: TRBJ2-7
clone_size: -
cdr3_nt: TGTGCCTGGAGTGAAAAGGTGGATAAGCAGTACTTC
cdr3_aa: CAWSEKVDKQYF

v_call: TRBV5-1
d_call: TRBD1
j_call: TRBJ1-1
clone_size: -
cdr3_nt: TGCGCCAGCAGCTCCTCCAGGGGGAGGACTGAAGCTTTCTTT
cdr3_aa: CASSSSRGRTEAFF

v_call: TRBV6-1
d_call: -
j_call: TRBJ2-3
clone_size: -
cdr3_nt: TGTGCCAGCACGGGGGACAGAACAGATACGCAGTATTTT
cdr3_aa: CASTGDRTDTQYF

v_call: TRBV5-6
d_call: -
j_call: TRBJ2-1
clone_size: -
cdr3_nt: TGTGCCAGCAGCTTGAGGCAGGGTTCGAACAATGAGCAGTTCTTC
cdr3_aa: CASSLRQGSNNEQFF

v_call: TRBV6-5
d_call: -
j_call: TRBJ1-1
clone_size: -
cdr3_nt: TGTGCCAGCAGTCTAGGGGGTATGAACACTGAAGCTTTCTTT
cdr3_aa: CASSLGGMNTEAFF

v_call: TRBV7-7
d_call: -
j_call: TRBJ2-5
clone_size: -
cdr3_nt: TGTGCCAGCAGCGCGGGACGAGAGACCCAGTACTTC
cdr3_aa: CASSAGRETQYF

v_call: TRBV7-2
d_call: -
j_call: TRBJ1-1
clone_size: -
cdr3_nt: TGTGCCAGCAGCTTAGAAGGGGGGCGCGTTGCTTTCTTT
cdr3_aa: CASSLEGGRVAFF

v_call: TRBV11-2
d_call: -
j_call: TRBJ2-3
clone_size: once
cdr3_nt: TGTGCCAGCAGCCGCCCGGCCGGAGATACGCAGTATTTT
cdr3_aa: CASSRPAGDTQYF

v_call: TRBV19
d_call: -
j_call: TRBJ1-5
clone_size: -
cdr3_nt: TGTGCCAGTAGTCGCCACATGGAGCCCCAGCATTTT
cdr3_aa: CASSRHMEPQHF

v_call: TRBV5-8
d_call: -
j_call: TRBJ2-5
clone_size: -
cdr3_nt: TGTGCCAGCAGCTTGTCGGGGCAACAAGAGACCCAGTACTTC
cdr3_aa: CASSLSGQQETQYF

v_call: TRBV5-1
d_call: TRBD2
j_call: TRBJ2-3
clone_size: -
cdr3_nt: TGCGCCAGCAGCTTGTCTAGCGGGGGCGGGGCCGGTACGCAGTATTTT
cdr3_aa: CASSLSSGGGAGTQYF

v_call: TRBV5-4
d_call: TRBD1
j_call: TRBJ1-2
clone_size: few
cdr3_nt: TGTGCCAGCGCGGGACAGGGGGTGAACGGCTACACCTTC
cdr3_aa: CASAGQGVNGYTF